Each of the 10 T cell receptor beta chains below was sequenced from the same sample in a study of T cells in Graves' hyperthyroidism and ophthalmopathy. The source material, RNA transcripts, was used to amplify TCR beta CDR3 regions. The HTBI primer set served for first-round RT-PCR of the TCR CDR3. TCRdb re-derived calls from the multiplex PCR reads in MiXCR, one entry per CDR3 protein. The table has under 500,000 distinct CDR3 sequences, more than 12% seen once. Material for sequencing was blood. These TCRs come from a man over 45 with Graves' ophthalmopathy.

The table lists this clonotype with many counts. This sequence joins TRBV12-3 or TRBV12-4 and TRBJ2-1; D uncertain. Trimming took off 6 bases at V and 7 bases at J, with 7 bases between the two ends. The CDR3 runs 11 residues. DNA for the CDR3: TGTGCCAGCAGGGAAAGAAATGAGCAGTTCTTC. It specifies CASRERNEQFF.

This chain uses TRBV6-5 with TRBJ2-1; D is ambiguous. Trimming shortened V by 0 bases and J by 12 bases, and 12 bases separated the two germline ends. In germline, CDR1 is MNHEY, CDR2 SVGAGI. CDR3 length: 13 amino acids. CDR3 DNA: TGTGCCAGCAGTTACTCTTACGCAGCCGGGCAGTTCTTC. Its translation: CASSYSYAAGQFF.

This clonotype was observed at least ten times. The chain recombines TRBV5-1 with TRBJ2-2, with 7 bases that match TRBD1. The V segment lost 4 bases and the J segment 0 bases; nucleotides outside the gene matches: 3. The CDR3 has 15 amino acids. CDR1 is SGHRS, CDR2 YFSETQ, per germline. The CDR3 DNA reads TGCGCCAGCAGCACGGGACAGACGAACACCGGGGAGCTGTTTTTT. Its protein product is CASSTGQTNTGELFF.

The V call is TRBV12-3 or TRBV12-4, the J call TRBJ1-1, with 10 bases fitting TRBD1. V shed 7 bases and J 1 base; nucleotides not matched to a gene: 9. This CDR3 region has 16 residues. CDR3 sequence (DNA): TGTGCCAGCAATACGGCGGACAGGGGGGGGAACACTGAAGCTTTCTTT. It specifies CASNTADRGGNTEAFF.

This clonotype occurred a few times. The genes are TRBV6-1 and TRBJ1-2; TRBD1 matches at 12 bases. The CDR3 spans 16 residues. CDR1 is MNHNS and CDR2 is SASEGT in the germline V gene. V dropped 5 bases and J dropped 8; count of bases not matched to a gene: 12. The DNA of the CDR3 is TGTGCCAGCAGTAAACGGGGGACAGGGGGCTCGGGAGGCTACACCTTC. Translation gives CASSKRGTGGSGGYTF.

The chain carries TRBV7-2 and TRBJ2-1; TRBD2 matches at 8 bases. V was clipped by 4 bases and J by 4 bases; unmatched bases: 15. The CDR3 is 18 amino acids. The germline V gene has CDR1 SGHTA and CDR2 FQGNSA. As DNA, the CDR3 is TGTGCCAGCAGCTCAGTTTCTGATAGCGGGAAACCTTACAATGAGCAGTTCTTC. Protein product: CASSSVSDSGKPYNEQFF.

This clonotype was found many times. The genes are TRBV6-1 and TRBJ1-1, with D maybe TRBD1 (6 bases). Germline lookup yields CDR1 MNHNS and CDR2 SASEGT. V dropped 10 bases and J dropped 4 bases, with 16 bases sitting between them. The CDR3 has 13 amino acids. The CDR3 protein is CATGGPDLTEAFF. CDR3 in DNA: TGTGCCACGGGGGGGCCTGACCTCACTGAAGCTTTCTTT.

J is TRBJ2-1 and V is TRBV6-2 or TRBV6-3; 14 bases are a match to TRBD2. This CDR3 is 15 amino acids long. Germline V gene lookup returns CDR1 MNHEY and CDR2 SVGEGT. Unmatched junction bases numbered 7, after V lost 6 bases and J lost 9 bases. CDR3 in amino acids: CASRRLAGGRGEQFF. As DNA, the CDR3 is TGTGCCAGCAGGAGACTAGCGGGAGGGCGGGGTGAGCAGTTCTTC.

In this sample, this clonotype turned up many times. The V and J genes are TRBV30 and TRBJ2-7; 8 bases agree with TRBD1. The V gene's germline CDR1 is GTSNPN and CDR2 SVGIG (reference sequence). The CDR3 sequence is 12 residues long. The CDR3 sequence is CAAHRGSYEQYF. In DNA form, the CDR3 reads TGTGCTGCACACAGGGGGTCCTACGAGCAGTACTTC.

CDR3 residues: CASSRFAEDEETQYF. In nucleotides, the CDR3 is TGTGCCAGCAGTCGGTTCGCAGAGGACGAAGAGACCCAGTACTTC. This chain uses TRBV25-1 with TRBJ2-5, with D unresolved. Per the germline V gene, CDR1 is MGHDK and CDR2 is SYGVNS. The CDR3 has 15 amino acids. Trimming removed 5 bases at V and 3 bases at J, with 16 bases between.